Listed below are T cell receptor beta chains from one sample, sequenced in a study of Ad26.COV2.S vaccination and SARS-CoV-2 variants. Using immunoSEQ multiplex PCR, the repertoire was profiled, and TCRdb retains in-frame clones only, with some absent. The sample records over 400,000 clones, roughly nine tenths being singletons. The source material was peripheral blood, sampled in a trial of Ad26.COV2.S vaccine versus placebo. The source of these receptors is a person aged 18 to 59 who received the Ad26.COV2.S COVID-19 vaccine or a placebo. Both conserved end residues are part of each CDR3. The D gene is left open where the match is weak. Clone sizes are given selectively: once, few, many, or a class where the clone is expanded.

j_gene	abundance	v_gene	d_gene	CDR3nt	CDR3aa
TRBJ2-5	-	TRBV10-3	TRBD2	TGTGCCATCGGACTAGCGGAAGAGACCCAGTACTTC	CAIGLAEETQYF
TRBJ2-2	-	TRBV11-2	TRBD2	TGTGCCAGCAGCTTCCCTAGCGGGACCCCCGGGGAGCTGTTTTTT	CASSFPSGTPGELFF
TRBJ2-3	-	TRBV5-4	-	TGTGCCAGCAGCTTAGGCACGGTGGGAACAGATACGCAGTATTTT	CASSLGTVGTDTQYF
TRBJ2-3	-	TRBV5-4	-	TGTGCCAGCAGCTCCCGCGGCACAGATACGCAGTATTTT	CASSSRGTDTQYF
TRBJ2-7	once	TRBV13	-	TGTGCCAGCAGCTTAGGTGTGCGCAGTGGACCCTACGAGCAGTACTTC	CASSLGVRSGPYEQYF
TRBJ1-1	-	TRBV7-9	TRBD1	TGTGCCAGCAGCTTCCAGGGGGGCCCTACGGACACTGAAGCTTTCTTT	CASSFQGGPTDTEAFF
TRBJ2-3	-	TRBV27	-	TGTGCCAGCAGTTGGCGGGGTCCTCACACAGATACGCAGTATTTT	CASSWRGPHTDTQYF
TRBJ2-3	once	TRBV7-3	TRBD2	TGTGCCAGCAGCTTATCGTCCGGGGGGGATACGCAGTATTTT	CASSLSSGGDTQYF
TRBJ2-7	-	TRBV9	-	TGTGCCAGCAGCGTAGCCACGGGGAAGGACTACGAGCAGTACTTC	CASSVATGKDYEQYF
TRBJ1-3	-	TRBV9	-	TGTGCCAGCAGCGTAGACGGGGCGCCTGGAAACACCATATATTTT	CASSVDGAPGNTIYF
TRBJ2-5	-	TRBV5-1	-	TGCGCCAGCAGTCTTGTAGGTCAAGAGACCCAGTACTTC	CASSLVGQETQYF
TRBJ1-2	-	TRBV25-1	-	TGTGCCAGCAGTGAGGTTAACTATGGCTACACCTTC	CASSEVNYGYTF
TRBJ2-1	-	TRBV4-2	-	TGTGCCAGCAGCCCCCCGAACGGACCCTACAATGAGCAGTTCTTC	CASSPPNGPYNEQFF
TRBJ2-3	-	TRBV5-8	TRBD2	TGTGCCAGCAGCTTGGGGTTTGCGGGAGCGGGTGATACGCAGTATTTT	CASSLGFAGAGDTQYF
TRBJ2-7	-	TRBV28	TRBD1	TGTGCCAGCAGTTCTCCGGGACAGGGGACCCTTTGGCAGTACTTC	CASSSPGQGTLWQYF
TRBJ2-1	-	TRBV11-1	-	TGTGCCAGCAGCTTGTCTGAGGGGCAGGGGCAGTTCTTC	CASSLSEGQGQFF
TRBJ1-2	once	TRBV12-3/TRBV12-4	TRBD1	TGTGCCAGCAGTTTCGAGGGGGGACAGGGCTACACCTTC	CASSFEGGQGYTF
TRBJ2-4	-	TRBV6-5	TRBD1	TGTGCCAGCAGTTACTCGATGTCAGGGGGCGGTAACATTCAGTACTTC	CASSYSMSGGGNIQYF
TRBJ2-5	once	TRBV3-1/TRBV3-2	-	TGTGCCAGCAGCCAAGATCGCCGCCTTGGAAAAGAGACCCAGTACTTC	CASSQDRRLGKETQYF
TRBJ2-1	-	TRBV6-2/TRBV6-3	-	TGTGCCAGCAGTTATCCACGAGGGCCTGACAATGAGCAGTTCTTC	CASSYPRGPDNEQFF
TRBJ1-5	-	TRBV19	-	TGTGCCAGTACCTCGGAGGCAGGGAAGTACGGTGGTCAGCCCCAGCATTTT	CASTSEAGKYGGQPQHF
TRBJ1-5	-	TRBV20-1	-	TGCAGTGCTAGTGGACCCGGGACATTACAGCCCCAGCATTTT	CSASGPGTLQPQHF
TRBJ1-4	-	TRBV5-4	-	TGTGCCAGCAGCTCCCGAGGGGGGTTAGCAACTAATGAAAAACTGTTTTTT	CASSSRGGLATNEKLFF
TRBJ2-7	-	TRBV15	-	TGTGCCACCAGCAGGACAGGAAACTCCTACGAGCAGTACTTC	CATSRTGNSYEQYF
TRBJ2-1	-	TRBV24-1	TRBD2	TGTGCCACCAGTGATCCCGGGACTAGCGGATACAATGAGCAGTTCTTC	CATSDPGTSGYNEQFF
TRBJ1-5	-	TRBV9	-	TGTGCCAGCAAGAAGGCCTCGGACAGTTGTGGACATCAGCCCCAGCATTTT	CASKKASDSCGHQPQHF
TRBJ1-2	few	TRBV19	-	TGTGCCAGTAGGGCAGGGATCCGGGACTATGGCTACACCTTC	CASRAGIRDYGYTF
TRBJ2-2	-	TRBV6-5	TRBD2	TGTGCCAGCGCGACTAGCGGATACACCGGGGAGCTGTTTTTT	CASATSGYTGELFF
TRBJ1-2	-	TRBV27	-	TGTGCCAGCTCGAGCCGTCCAGCGAGCTATGGCTACACCTTC	CASSSRPASYGYTF
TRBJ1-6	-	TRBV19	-	TGTGCCAGTAGTATTAGGAATTCACCCCTCCACTTT	CASSIRNSPLHF
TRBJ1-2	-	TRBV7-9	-	TGTGCCAGCTCGCCCTACGGGGGGGATCGCTATGGCTACACCTTC	CASSPYGGDRYGYTF
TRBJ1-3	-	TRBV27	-	TGTGCCAGCAGTCCCTCACGCTCTGGAAACACCATATATTTT	CASSPSRSGNTIYF
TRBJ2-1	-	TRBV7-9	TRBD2	TGTGCCAGCAGCTCGGGAACTAGCGGTGAGCAGTTCTTC	CASSSGTSGEQFF
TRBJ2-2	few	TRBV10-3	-	TGTGCCCTCGCAGACGCGAACACCGGGGAGCTGTTTTTT	CALADANTGELFF
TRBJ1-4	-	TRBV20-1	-	TGCAGTGCTTGGGGGGATGAAAAACTGTTTTTT	CSAWGDEKLFF
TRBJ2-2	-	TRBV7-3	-	TGTGCCAGCAGCCCACAGCTAACCGTTGCGAACACCGGGGAGCTGTTTTTT	CASSPQLTVANTGELFF
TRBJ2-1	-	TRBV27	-	TGTGCCAGCAGTCCGGGAGATGAGCAGTTCTTC	CASSPGDEQFF
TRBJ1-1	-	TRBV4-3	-	TGCGCCAGCAGCCCGGGACACTCGAACACTGAAGCTTTCTTT	CASSPGHSNTEAFF
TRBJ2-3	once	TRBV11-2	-	TGTGCCAGCAGCTTAAGGGCCTCGGAGACAGATACGCAGTATTTT	CASSLRASETDTQYF
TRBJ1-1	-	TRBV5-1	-	TGCGCCAGCAGTTTACGATCCGGGACCCAGAACACTGAAGCTTTCTTT	CASSLRSGTQNTEAFF
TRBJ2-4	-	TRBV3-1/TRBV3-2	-	TGTGCCAGCAGCCAAGTTTGTTGCAGGAAAAACATTCAGTACTTC	CASSQVCCRKNIQYF
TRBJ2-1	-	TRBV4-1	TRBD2	TGCGCCAGCAGCGGCCCTAGCGGGGGGCAGTTCTTC	CASSGPSGGQFF
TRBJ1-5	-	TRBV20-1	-	TGCAGTGCTAGTCGGGGGTCGGGTCAGCCCCAGCATTTT	CSASRGSGQPQHF
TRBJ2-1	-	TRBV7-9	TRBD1	TGTGCCAGCAGCCTATTAAGACAGGGGAAGGGCAATGAGCAGTTCTTC	CASSLLRQGKGNEQFF
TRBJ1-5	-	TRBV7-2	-	TGTGCCAGCAGCGTTGACCGGCGGGGCAATCAGCCCCAGCATTTT	CASSVDRRGNQPQHF
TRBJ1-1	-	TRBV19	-	TGTGCCACCGCCGGGTTCCCCGGCGAAGCTTTCTTT	CATAGFPGEAFF
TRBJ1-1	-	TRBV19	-	TGTGCCAGTAGTATAAGAGACACCAACACTGAAGCTTTCTTT	CASSIRDTNTEAFF
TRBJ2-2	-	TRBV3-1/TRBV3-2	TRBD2	TGTGCCAGCAGACTAGCGGGAGACACCGGGGAGCTGTTTTTT	CASRLAGDTGELFF
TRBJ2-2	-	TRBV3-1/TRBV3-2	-	TGTGCCAGCAGGAGCGCCGGGGAGCTGTTTTTT	CASRSAGELFF
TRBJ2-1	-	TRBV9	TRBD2	TGTGCCAGCAGCGTAGGTAGCGGGAGCGACTACGGTGAGCAGTTCTTC	CASSVGSGSDYGEQFF
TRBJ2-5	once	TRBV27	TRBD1	TGTGCCAGCAGCCCACGACAGGGCGCGGAGACCCAGTACTTC	CASSPRQGAETQYF
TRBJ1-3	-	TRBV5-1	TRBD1	TGCGCCAGCAGCTTGGAAGGGGGCCGGAATGAATCCGGAAACACCATATATTTT	CASSLEGGRNESGNTIYF
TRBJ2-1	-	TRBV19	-	TGTGCCAGCCGACGAGGGCACAGGGTAGGCTACAATGAGCAGTTCTTC	CASRRGHRVGYNEQFF
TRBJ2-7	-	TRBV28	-	TGTGCCAGCAGTTTATGGCTTTCCTACGAGCAGTACTTC	CASSLWLSYEQYF
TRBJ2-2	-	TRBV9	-	TGTGCCAGCAGCCTGACCACCGGGACGAACACCGGGGAGCTGTTTTTT	CASSLTTGTNTGELFF
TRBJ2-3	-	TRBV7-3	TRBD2	TGTGCCAGCAGCCCCCCAGGTAGCGGGAGAGGTCATACGCAGTATTTT	CASSPPGSGRGHTQYF
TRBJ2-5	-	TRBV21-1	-	TGTGCCAGCAAAGAGGGGGTGAGAATCCAAGAGACCCAGTACTTC	CASKEGVRIQETQYF
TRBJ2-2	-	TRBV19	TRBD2	TGTGCCAGTAGTATATCGCTAGCGGGGTTCACCGGGGAGCTGTTTTTT	CASSISLAGFTGELFF
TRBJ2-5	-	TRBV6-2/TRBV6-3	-	TGTGCCAGCAGCCGTCCCGGGACTTTCCAAGAGACCCAGTACTTC	CASSRPGTFQETQYF
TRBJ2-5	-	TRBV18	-	TGTGCCAGCTCACCTCCGGGACACACTAAAGAGACCCAGTACTTC	CASSPPGHTKETQYF